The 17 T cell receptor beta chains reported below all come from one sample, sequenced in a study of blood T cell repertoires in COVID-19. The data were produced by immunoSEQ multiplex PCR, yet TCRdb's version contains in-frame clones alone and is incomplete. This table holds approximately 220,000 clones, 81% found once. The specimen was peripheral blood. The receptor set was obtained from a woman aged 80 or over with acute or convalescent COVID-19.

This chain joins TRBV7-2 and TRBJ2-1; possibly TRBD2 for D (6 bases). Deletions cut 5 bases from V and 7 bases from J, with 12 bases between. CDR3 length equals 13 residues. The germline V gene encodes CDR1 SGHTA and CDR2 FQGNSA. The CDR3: CASSPPGSNEQFF. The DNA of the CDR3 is TGTGCCAGCAGCCCGCCCGGGAGTAATGAGCAGTTCTTC.

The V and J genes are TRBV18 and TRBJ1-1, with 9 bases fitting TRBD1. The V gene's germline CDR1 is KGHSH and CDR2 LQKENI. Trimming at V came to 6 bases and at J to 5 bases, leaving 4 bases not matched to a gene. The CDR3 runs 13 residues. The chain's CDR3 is CASSWTGVTEAFF. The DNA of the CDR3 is TGTGCCAGCTCCTGGACAGGGGTGACTGAAGCTTTCTTT.

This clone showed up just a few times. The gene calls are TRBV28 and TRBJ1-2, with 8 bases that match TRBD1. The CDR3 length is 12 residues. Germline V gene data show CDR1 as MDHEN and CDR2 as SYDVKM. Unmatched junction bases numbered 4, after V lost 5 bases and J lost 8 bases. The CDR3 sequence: CASSQGAKGYTF. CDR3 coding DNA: TGTGCCAGCAGTCAGGGGGCGAAAGGCTACACCTTC.

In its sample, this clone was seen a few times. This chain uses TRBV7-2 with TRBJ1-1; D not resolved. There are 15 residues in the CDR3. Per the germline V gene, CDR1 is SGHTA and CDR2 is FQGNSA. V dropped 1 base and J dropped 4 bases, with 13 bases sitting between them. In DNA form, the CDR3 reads TGTGCCAGCAGCTTAGATGGGTCGGAGGGCACTGAAGCTTTCTTT. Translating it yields CASSLDGSEGTEAFF. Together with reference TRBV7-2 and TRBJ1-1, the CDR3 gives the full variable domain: GAGVSQSPSNKVTEKGKDVELRCDPISGHTALYWYRQSLGQGLEFLIYFQGNSAPDKSGLPSDRFSAERTGGSVSTLTIQRTQQEDSAVYLCASSLDGSEGTEAFFGQGTRLTVV.

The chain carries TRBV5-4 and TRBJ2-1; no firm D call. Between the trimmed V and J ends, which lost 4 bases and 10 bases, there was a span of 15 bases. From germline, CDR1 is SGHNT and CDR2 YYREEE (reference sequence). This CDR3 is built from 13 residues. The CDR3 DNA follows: TGTGCCAGCAGCGGGTGGTTGAGGTCGGAGCAGTTCTTC. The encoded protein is CASSGWLRSEQFF.

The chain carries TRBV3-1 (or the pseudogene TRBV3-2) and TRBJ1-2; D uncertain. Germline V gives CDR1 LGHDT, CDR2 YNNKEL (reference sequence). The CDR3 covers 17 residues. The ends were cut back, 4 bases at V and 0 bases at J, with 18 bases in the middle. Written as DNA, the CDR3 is TGTGCCAGCAGCCTTATCGGACGGACTGAAGCTAACTATGGCTACACCTTC. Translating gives CASSLIGRTEANYGYTF.

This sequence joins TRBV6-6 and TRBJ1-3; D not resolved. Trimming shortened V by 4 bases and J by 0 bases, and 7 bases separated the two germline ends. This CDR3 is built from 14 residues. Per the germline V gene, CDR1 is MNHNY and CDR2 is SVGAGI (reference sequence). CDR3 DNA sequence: TGTGCCAGCAGTTCCGGGTTCTCTGGAAACACCATATATTTT. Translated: CASSSGFSGNTIYF.

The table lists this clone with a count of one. CDR3 DNA sequence: TGCGCCAGCAGCTCGGAGCGAAATTCACCCCTCCACTTT. This sequence encodes CASSSERNSPLHF. The V gene is TRBV5-1, the J gene TRBJ1-6; D is unclear. V gave up 3 bases and J gave up 7 bases, with 8 bases separating them. Germline V gene data show CDR1 as SGHRS and CDR2 as YFSETQ. The CDR3 totals 13 residues.

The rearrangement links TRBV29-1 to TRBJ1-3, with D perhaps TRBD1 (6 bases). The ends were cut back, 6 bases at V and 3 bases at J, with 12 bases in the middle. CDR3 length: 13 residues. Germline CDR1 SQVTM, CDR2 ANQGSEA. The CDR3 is CSVGGAYGNTIYF. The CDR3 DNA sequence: TGCAGCGTCGGGGGGGCTTATGGAAACACCATATATTTT.

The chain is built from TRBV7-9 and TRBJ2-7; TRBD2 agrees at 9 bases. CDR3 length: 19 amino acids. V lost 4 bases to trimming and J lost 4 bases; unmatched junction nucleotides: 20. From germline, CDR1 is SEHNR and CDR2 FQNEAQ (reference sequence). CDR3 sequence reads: CASSSHTALGASGIYEQYF. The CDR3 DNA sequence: TGTGCCAGCAGCTCCCACACCGCCTTGGGGGCTAGCGGGATTTACGAGCAGTACTTC.

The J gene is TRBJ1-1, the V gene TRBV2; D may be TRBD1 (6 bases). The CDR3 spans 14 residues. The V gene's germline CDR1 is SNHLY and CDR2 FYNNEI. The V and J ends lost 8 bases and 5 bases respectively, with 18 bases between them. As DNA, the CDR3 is TGTGCCAGCCACTCTGGGGGGAGGGGGACTGAAGCTTTCTTT. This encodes CASHSGGRGTEAFF. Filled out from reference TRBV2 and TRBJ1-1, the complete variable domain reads EPEVTQTPSHQVTQMGQEVILRCVPISNHLYFYWYRQILGQKVEFLVSFYNNEISEKSEIFDDQFSVERPDGSNFTLKIRSTKLEDSAMYFCASHSGGRGTEAFFGQGTRLTVV.

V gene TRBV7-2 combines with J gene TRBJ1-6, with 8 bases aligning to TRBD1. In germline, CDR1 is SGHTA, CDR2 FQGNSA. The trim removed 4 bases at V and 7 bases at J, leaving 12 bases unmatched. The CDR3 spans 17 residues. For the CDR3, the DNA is TGTGCCAGCAGCTCTAGCCTGGACAGGGCCGGAAATTCACCCCTCCACTTT. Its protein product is CASSSSLDRAGNSPLHF. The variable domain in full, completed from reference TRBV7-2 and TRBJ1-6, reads GAGVSQSPSNKVTEKGKDVELRCDPISGHTALYWYRQSLGQGLEFLIYFQGNSAPDKSGLPSDRFSAERTGGSVSTLTIQRTQQEDSAVYLCASSSSLDRAGNSPLHFGNGTRLTVT.

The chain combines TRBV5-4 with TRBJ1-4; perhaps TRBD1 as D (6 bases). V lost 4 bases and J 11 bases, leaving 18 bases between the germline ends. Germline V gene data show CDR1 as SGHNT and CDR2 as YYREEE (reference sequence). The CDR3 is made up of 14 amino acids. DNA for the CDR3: TGTGCCAGCAGCGTTCAGGGGAGCGCGGGTAAACTGTTTTTT. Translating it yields CASSVQGSAGKLFF.

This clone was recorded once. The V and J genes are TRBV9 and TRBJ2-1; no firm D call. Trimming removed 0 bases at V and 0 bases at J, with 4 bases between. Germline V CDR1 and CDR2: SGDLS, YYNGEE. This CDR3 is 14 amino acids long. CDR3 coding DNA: TGTGCCAGCAGCGTAGGGCTCTCCTACAATGAGCAGTTCTTC. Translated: CASSVGLSYNEQFF.

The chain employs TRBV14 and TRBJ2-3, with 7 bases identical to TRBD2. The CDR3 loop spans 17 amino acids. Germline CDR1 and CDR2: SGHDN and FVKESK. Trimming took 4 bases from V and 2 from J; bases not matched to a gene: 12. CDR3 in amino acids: CASSPGLSGRPTDTQYF. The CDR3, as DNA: TGTGCCAGCAGCCCTGGCTTGTCCGGGAGGCCCACAGATACGCAGTATTTT.

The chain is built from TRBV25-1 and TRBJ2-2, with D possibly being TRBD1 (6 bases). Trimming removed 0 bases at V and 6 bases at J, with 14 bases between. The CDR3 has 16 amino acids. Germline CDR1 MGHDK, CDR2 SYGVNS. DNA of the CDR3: TGTGCCAGCAGTGAATATCCCCAGGGGAAGGCCGGGGAGCTGTTTTTT. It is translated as CASSEYPQGKAGELFF. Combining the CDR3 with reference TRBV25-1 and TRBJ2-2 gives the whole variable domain EADIYQTPRYLVIGTGKKITLECSQTMGHDKMYWYQQDPGMELHLIHYSYGVNSTEKGDLSSESTVSRIRTEHFPLTLESARPSHTSQYLCASSEYPQGKAGELFFGEGSRLTVL.

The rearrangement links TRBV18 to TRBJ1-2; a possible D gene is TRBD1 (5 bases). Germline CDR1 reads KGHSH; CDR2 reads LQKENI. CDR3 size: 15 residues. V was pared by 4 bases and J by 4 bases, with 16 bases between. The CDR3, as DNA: TGTGCCAGCTCACTCAGTGCAGGGACTATCTATGGCTACACCTTC. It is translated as CASSLSAGTIYGYTF. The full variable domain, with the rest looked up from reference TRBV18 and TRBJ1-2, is NAGVMQNPRHLVRRRGQEARLRCSPMKGHSHVYWYRQLPEEGLKFMVYLQKENIIDESGMPKERFSAEFPKEGPSILRIQQVVRGDSAAYFCASSLSAGTIYGYTFGSGTRLTVV.